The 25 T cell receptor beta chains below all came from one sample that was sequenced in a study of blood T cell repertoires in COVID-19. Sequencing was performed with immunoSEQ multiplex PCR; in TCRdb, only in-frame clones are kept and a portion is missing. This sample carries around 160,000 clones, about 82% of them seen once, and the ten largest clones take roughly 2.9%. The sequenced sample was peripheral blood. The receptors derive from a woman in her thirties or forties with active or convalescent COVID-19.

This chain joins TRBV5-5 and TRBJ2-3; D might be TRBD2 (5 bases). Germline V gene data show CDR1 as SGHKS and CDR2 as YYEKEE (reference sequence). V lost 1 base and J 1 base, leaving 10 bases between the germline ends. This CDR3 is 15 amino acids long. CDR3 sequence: CASSLPGSGTDTQYF. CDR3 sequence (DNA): TGTGCCAGCAGCTTGCCGGGGAGCGGCACAGATACGCAGTATTTT.

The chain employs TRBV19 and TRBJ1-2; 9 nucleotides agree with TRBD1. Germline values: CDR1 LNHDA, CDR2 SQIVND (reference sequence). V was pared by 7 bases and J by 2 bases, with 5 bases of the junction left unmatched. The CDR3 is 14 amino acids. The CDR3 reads CASTPQGANYGYTF. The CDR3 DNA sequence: TGTGCCAGTACCCCACAGGGGGCGAACTATGGCTACACCTTC.

This CDR3 reads CASKSGGGNQETQYF. The CDR3 DNA is TGCGCCAGCAAATCGGGGGGAGGGAACCAAGAGACCCAGTACTTC. This chain uses TRBV5-1 with TRBJ2-5, with TRBD2 matching over 7 bases. The CDR3 totals 15 residues. Unmatched junction bases numbered 8, after V lost 6 bases and J lost 0 bases. Germline loops: CDR1 SGHRS, CDR2 YFSETQ.

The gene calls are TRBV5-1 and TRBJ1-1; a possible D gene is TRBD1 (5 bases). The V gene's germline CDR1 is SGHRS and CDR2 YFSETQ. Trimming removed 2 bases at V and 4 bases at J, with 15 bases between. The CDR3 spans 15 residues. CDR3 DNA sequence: TGCGCCAGCAGCTTCTTAAGGGGAATGAGCACTGAAGCTTTCTTT. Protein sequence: CASSFLRGMSTEAFF.

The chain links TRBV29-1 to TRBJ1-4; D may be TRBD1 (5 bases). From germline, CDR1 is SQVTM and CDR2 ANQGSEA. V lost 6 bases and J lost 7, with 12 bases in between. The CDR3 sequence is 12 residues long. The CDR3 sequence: CSVYSGGEKLFF. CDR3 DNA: TGCAGCGTCTACAGCGGGGGTGAAAAACTGTTTTTT. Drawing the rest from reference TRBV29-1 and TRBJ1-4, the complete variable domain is SAVISQKPSRDICQRGTSLTIQCQVDSQVTMMFWYRQQPGQSLTLIATANQGSEATYESGFVIDKFPISRPNLTFSTLTVSNMSPEDSSIYLCSVYSGGEKLFFGSGTQLSVL.

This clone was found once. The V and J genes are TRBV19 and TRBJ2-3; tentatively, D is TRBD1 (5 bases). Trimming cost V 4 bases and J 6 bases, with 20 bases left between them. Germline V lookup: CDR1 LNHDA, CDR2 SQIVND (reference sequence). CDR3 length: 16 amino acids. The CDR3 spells CASSTSNRPFRDTQYF. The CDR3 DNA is TGTGCCAGTAGTACCTCGAACAGGCCCTTCAGGGATACGCAGTATTTT.

CDR3 protein: CASSPRGGTIIWNTEAFF. The DNA of the CDR3 is TGCGCCAGCAGCCCCCGGGGAGGGACTATCATATGGAACACTGAAGCTTTCTTT. The chain uses TRBV4-1 and TRBJ1-1; a weak D match, TRBD1 (5 bases). Trimming shortened V by 4 bases and J by 1 base, and 22 bases separated the two germline ends. The germline gives CDR1 MGHRA, CDR2 YSYEKL. The CDR3 is made up of 18 amino acids.

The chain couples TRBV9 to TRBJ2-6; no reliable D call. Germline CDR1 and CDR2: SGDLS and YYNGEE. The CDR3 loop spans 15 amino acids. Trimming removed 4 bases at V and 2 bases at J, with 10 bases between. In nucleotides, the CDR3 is TGTGCCAGCAGCCCTTCTCTCGCTGGGGCCAACGTCCTGACTTTC. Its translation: CASSPSLAGANVLTF.

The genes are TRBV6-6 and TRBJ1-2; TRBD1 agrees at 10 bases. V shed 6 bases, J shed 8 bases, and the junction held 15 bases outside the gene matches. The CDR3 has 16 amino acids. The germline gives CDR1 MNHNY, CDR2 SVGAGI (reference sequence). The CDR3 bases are TGTGCCAGCAGCGACCCCTCGACAGGGGGCGCCGGGGGCTACACCTTC. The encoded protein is CASSDPSTGGAGGYTF.

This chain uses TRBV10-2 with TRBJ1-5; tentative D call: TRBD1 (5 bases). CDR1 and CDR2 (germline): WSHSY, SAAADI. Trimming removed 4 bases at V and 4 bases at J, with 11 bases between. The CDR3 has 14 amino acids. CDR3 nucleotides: TGCGCCAGCAGTGTGATGGGGGGTAATCAGCCCCAGCATTTT. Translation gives CASSVMGGNQPQHF.

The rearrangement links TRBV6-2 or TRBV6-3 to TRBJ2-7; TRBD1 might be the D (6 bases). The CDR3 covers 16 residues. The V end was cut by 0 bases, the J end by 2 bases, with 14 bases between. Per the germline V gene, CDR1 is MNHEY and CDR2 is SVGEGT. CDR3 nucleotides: TGTGCCAGCAGTTACTCGAACCCTACAGGGACCTACGAGCAGTACTTC. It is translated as CASSYSNPTGTYEQYF.

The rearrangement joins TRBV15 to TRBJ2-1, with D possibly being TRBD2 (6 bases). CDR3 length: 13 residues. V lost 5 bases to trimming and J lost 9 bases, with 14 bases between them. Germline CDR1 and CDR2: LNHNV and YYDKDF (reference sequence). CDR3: CATSRQLASEQFF. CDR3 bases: TGTGCCACCAGCCGACAACTAGCCAGTGAGCAGTTCTTC.

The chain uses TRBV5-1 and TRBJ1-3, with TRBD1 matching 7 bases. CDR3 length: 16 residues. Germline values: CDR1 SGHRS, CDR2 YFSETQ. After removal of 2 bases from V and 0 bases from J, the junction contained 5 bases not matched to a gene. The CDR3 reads CASSFSGDSSGNTIYF. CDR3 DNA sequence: TGCGCCAGCAGCTTCTCCGGGGACAGCTCTGGAAACACCATATATTTT.

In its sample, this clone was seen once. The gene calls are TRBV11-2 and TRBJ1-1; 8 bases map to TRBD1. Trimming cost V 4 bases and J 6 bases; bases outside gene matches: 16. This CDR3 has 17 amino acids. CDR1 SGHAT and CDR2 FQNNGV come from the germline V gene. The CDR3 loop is CASSSYRDRLRPAEAFF. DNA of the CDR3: TGTGCCAGCAGCTCGTACCGGGACAGGCTCCGGCCGGCTGAAGCTTTCTTT. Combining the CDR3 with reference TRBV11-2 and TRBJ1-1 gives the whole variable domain EAGVAQSPRYKIIEKRQSVAFWCNPISGHATLYWYQQILGQGPKLLIQFQNNGVVDDSQLPKDRFSAERLKGVDSTLKIQPAKLEDSAVYLCASSSYRDRLRPAEAFFGQGTRLTVV.

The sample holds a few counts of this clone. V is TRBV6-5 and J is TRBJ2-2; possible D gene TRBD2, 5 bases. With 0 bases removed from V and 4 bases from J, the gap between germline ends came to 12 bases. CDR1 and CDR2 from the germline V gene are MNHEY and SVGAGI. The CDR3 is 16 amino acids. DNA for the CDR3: TGTGCCAGCAGTTACTCTAGAGGACTCGCCACCGGGGAGCTGTTTTTT. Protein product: CASSYSRGLATGELFF.

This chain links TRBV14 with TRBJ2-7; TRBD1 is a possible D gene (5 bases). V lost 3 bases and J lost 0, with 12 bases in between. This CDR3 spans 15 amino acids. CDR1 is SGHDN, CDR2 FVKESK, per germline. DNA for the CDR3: TGTGCCAGCAGCCAGGGGCAGGTCCCCTCCTACGAGCAGTACTTC. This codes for CASSQGQVPSYEQYF.

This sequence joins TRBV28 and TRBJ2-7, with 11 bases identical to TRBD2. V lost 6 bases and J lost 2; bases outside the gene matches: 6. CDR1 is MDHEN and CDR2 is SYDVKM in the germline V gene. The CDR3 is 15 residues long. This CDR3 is CASRYNSGGAYEQYF. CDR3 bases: TGTGCCAGCAGATACAATAGCGGGGGGGCCTACGAGCAGTACTTC.

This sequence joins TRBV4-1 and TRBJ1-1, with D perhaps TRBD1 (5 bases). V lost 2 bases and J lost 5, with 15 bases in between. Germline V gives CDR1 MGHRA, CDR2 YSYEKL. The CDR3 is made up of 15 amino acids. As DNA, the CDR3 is TGCGCCAGCAGCCAACTTGGTTCGGGGGATACTGAAGCTTTCTTT. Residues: CASSQLGSGDTEAFF.

CDR3 sequence: CASSVDHPRGGYTF. Written as DNA, the CDR3 is TGTGCCAGCAGCGTAGATCACCCTCGAGGTGGCTACACCTTC. The chain employs TRBV9 and TRBJ1-2; D gene unclear. The CDR3 loop spans 14 amino acids. Germline V gene sequence: CDR1 SGDLS, CDR2 YYNGEE. Trimming took off 0 bases at V and 7 bases at J, with 13 bases between the two ends.

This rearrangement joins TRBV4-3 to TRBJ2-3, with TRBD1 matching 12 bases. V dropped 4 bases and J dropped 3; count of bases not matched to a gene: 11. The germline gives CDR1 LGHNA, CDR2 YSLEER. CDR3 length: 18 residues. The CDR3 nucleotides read TGCGCCAGCAGCCCCGGTCCCGGGACAGGGGGCAGGACAGATACGCAGTATTTT. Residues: CASSPGPGTGGRTDTQYF.

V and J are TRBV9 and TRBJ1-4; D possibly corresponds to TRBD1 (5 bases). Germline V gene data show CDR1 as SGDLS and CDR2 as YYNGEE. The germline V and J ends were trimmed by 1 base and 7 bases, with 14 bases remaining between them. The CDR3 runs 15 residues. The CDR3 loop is CASSVWGFRGEKLFF. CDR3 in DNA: TGTGCCAGCAGCGTATGGGGCTTTAGAGGTGAAAAACTGTTTTTT.

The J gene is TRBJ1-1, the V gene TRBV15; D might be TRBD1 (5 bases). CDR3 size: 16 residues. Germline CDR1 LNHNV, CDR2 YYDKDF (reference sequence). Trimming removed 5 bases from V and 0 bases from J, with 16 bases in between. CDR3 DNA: TGTGCCACCAGCTTACCATCGACAGACTTGAACACTGAAGCTTTCTTT. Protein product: CATSLPSTDLNTEAFF.

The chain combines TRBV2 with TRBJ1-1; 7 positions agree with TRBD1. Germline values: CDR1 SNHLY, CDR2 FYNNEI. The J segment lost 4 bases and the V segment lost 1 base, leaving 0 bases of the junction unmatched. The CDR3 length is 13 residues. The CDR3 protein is CASSEDRGTEAFF. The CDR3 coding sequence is TGTGCCAGCAGTGAAGACAGGGGCACTGAAGCTTTCTTT.

The CDR3 is CASSLRLGDTYYGYTF. The CDR3 bases are TGTGCCAGCAGTCTCCGCCTCGGGGACACTTACTATGGCTACACCTTC. J is TRBJ1-2 and V is TRBV28; tentative D call: TRBD1 (6 bases). Germline V gene data show CDR1 as MDHEN and CDR2 as SYDVKM. Trimming took 5 bases from V and 3 from J, leaving 19 bases between them. This CDR3 contains 16 residues.

CDR3 DNA sequence: TGTGCCAGCAGCTTAGCGCTAAGGGGGAAGAACACCGGGGAGCTGTTTTTT. Encoded protein: CASSLALRGKNTGELFF. The chain carries TRBV7-6 and TRBJ2-2, with D tentatively TRBD1 (6 bases). V shed 0 bases and J shed 1 base, with 12 bases lying between them. Germline CDR1 and CDR2: SGHVS and FNYEAQ. The CDR3 has 17 residues.